These T cell receptor beta chains were read from a single sample in a study of chemoradiotherapy in HPV16-positive cancers. TCRdb's copy holds only in-frame clones and misses some; the assay was immunoSEQ multiplex PCR. Of about 12,000 clones detected, around 66% appear once; the ten largest clones hold approximately 15%. The sample was collected from a patient who underwent chemoradiotherapy. These receptors all come from a human donor with HPV-associated anogenital cancer. Both conserved end residues are trimmed from each CDR3. A D gene is named only where the DNA matches it firmly.

.,TRBJ1-5,TRBV6-5,11,ASSYSIGDPQH
TRBD2,TRBJ2-1,TRBV7-2,13,ASSLSSGSYNEQF
.,TRBJ2-2,TRBV19,12,ASQTGFNTGELF
TRBD1,TRBJ1-5,TRBV29-1,13,SVASGTGYNQPQH
.,TRBJ2-1,TRBV7-9,12,ASSRTASYNEQF
.,TRBJ2-2,TRBV19,13,ASRSPGEDTGELF
TRBD2,TRBJ2-3,TRBV11-1,14,ASSHGLAGGPDTQY
.,TRBJ1-2,TRBV19,12,ASQWRAGYYGYT
.,TRBJ2-1,TRBV5-6,10,ASRGLVNEQF
.,TRBJ2-3,TRBV28,10,ASRKRPYTQY
TRBD1,TRBJ1-2,TRBV2,12,ASSVTGTGSGYT
.,TRBJ2-7,TRBV11-2,13,ASSSWGQVTYEQY
.,TRBJ2-7,TRBV7-9,13,ASTLNAGDTYEQY
.,TRBJ1-2,TRBV14,11,ASSQLSHYGYT
.,TRBJ2-2,TRBV29-1,9,SVKNTGELF
.,TRBJ1-3,TRBV25-1,16,ASSEYSLPGPSGNTIY
TRBD1,TRBJ1-3,TRBV19,13,ASRDGQGAGNTIY
.,TRBJ1-5,TRBV19,11,ATGRQSNQPQH
.,TRBJ2-7,TRBV5-4,12,ASSPTPGSYEQY